The next 32 T cell receptor beta chains were all read from a single sample in a study of early T cells in non-severe SARS-CoV-2 infection. TCRdb re-analysed the 5' RACE reads in MiXCR, keeping a single row per CDR3 protein. The table has 40,000 to 55,000 distinct CDR3 sequences, 7.7% seen once; the top ten hold 5.8%. Source material: whole blood. Source of these receptors: an adult who was a healthcare worker with PCR-confirmed SARS-CoV-2 infection or an uninfected control (not recorded which).

This clonotype was counted a few times. The V call is TRBV7-9, the J call TRBJ2-3; D unresolved. This CDR3 comprises 11 residues. Germline V gene lookup returns CDR1 SEHNR and CDR2 FQNEAQ (reference sequence). V lost 1 base and J 14 bases, leaving 10 bases between the germline ends. CDR3 nucleotide sequence: TGTGCCAGCAGCTTAGGAGATACGGGGTATTTT. It encodes CASSLGDTGYF.

There are a few counts of this clonotype. The chain combines TRBV7-9 with TRBJ2-7; tentatively, D is TRBD2 (5 bases). Trimming took off 1 base at V and 5 bases at J, with 15 bases between the two ends. The CDR3 is 15 amino acids. The V gene's germline CDR1 is SEHNR and CDR2 FQNEAQ (reference sequence). This CDR3 is CASSLGVGLDHEQYF. The CDR3 nucleotides read TGTGCCAGCAGCTTAGGGGTAGGACTGGATCACGAGCAGTACTTC.

This clonotype has more than one count but fewer than ten. This sequence joins TRBV28 and TRBJ2-5; D perhaps matches TRBD1 (6 bases). The CDR3 is made up of 18 amino acids. CDR1 is MDHEN, CDR2 SYDVKM, per germline. The ends were cut back, 3 bases at V and 5 bases at J, with 25 bases in the middle. CDR3 nucleotides: TGTGCCAGCAGTTTTATAAGGGGGTTGCGGGCCGTTAAGGAGACCCAGTACTTC. Amino acid sequence: CASSFIRGLRAVKETQYF.

In its sample, this clonotype was seen many times. V usage is TRBV7-8 and J usage is TRBJ1-2, with D uncertain. Trimming cost V 0 bases and J 0 bases, with 8 bases left between them. The CDR3 is 15 amino acids. Germline assignment: CDR1 SGHVS and CDR2 FQNEAQ. The CDR3 DNA reads TGTGCCAGCAGCTTAGCTGGTCTAGCTAACTATGGCTACACCTTC. Translated, it gives CASSLAGLANYGYTF.

This clonotype was counted a single time. This chain uses TRBV27 with TRBJ1-1; 10 nucleotides align to TRBD1. V shed 5 bases, J shed 9 bases, and the junction held 9 bases outside the gene matches. The V gene's germline CDR1 is MNHEY and CDR2 SMNVEV (reference sequence). This CDR3 contains 14 residues. The DNA of the CDR3 is TGTGCCAGCAGTACCGGGACAGGGGAAAGCAAAGCTTTCTTT. Translated, it gives CASSTGTGESKAFF.

A word on this clonotype: With a much larger clone just one base away, this may be a read error. This chain connects TRBV15 to TRBJ1-6, with TRBD1 as a possible D gene (6 bases). CDR1 LNHNV and CDR2 YYDKDF come from the germline V gene (reference sequence). The CDR3 length is 14 residues. The CDR3 DNA is TGTGCCTCCAGCAGAGACAGGAACGGTTCACCCCTCCATTTT. Translation gives CASSRDRNGSPLHF.

This clonotype was detected ten times or more. The chain couples TRBV3-1 to TRBJ2-1, with D perhaps being TRBD1 or TRBD2 (5 bases each). The CDR3 extends over 14 amino acids. V lost 0 bases and J 5 bases, leaving 8 bases between the germline ends. Per germline, CDR1 LGHDT and CDR2 YNNKEL (reference sequence). CDR3 DNA sequence: TGTGCCAGCAGCCAAGATCCGGGGCACAATGAGCAGTTCTTC. Protein: CASSQDPGHNEQFF.

This clonotype occurred a few times. The chain carries TRBV6-4 and TRBJ2-1, with TRBD1 identical over 9 bases. The V gene's germline CDR1 is MRHNA and CDR2 SNTAGT. This CDR3 comprises 15 residues. With V trimmed by 3 bases and J by 8 bases, 8 bases remained unmatched. CDR3 amino acids: CASSETGGRVDEQFF. CDR3 sequence (DNA): TGTGCCAGCAGTGAAACAGGGGGCCGGGTCGATGAGCAGTTCTTC.

This clonotype appeared a few times. The V call is TRBV7-9, the J call TRBJ1-1, with D possibly being TRBD1 (5 bases). The CDR3 is made up of 15 amino acids. The germline V gene encodes CDR1 SEHNR and CDR2 FQNEAQ (reference sequence). Trimming pared 5 bases from V and 0 bases from J, leaving 13 bases between. Here the CDR3 DNA reads TGTGCCAGCAGCCGGGGCCTATTCATGAACACTGAAGCTTTCTTT. Translation: CASSRGLFMNTEAFF.

The rearrangement links TRBV7-9 to TRBJ1-6; 7 nucleotides line up with TRBD1. The J segment lost 6 bases and the V segment lost 1 base, leaving 3 bases of the junction unmatched. Germline assignment: CDR1 SEHNR and CDR2 FQNEAQ (reference sequence). The CDR3 is made up of 15 amino acids. Here the CDR3 reads CASSLGDSFNSPLHF. CDR3 nucleotide sequence: TGTGCCAGCAGCTTAGGGGACAGCTTTAATTCACCCCTCCACTTT.

The chain combines TRBV11-2 with TRBJ2-2; TRBD1 or TRBD2 may be the D gene (6 bases each). The CDR3 length is 16 residues. From germline, CDR1 is SGHAT and CDR2 FQNNGV. V was pared by 5 bases and J by 1 base, with 14 bases between. The CDR3 DNA reads TGTGCCAGCAGCGATTACGGGGGCCGGAACACCGGGGAGCTGTTTTTT. Translated: CASSDYGGRNTGELFF.

In this sample, this clonotype turned up many times. The chain is built from TRBV27 and TRBJ1-6; D perhaps matches TRBD1 (6 bases). Germline V gene sequence: CDR1 MNHEY, CDR2 SMNVEV (reference sequence). V dropped 8 bases and J dropped 5 bases, with 13 bases sitting between them. This CDR3 contains 14 residues. This CDR3 is CASRRTVNNSPLHF. CDR3 nucleotide sequence: TGTGCCAGCCGAAGGACAGTTAATAATTCACCCCTCCACTTT.

This clonotype has a count of ten or more. CDR3: CASSLEGDRGAFF. The CDR3 nucleotides are TGTGCCAGCAGCTTAGAGGGGGACAGGGGAGCTTTCTTT. J is TRBJ1-1 and V is TRBV11-2, with 10 bases that match TRBD1. This CDR3 spans 13 amino acids. Losses at the gene ends were 0 bases for V and 10 bases for J; bases not matched to a gene: 2. Per the germline V gene, CDR1 is SGHAT and CDR2 is FQNNGV.

In its sample, this clonotype was seen many times. J is TRBJ2-7 and V is TRBV19; 8 positions match TRBD1. V was clipped by 6 bases and J by 1 base; unmatched bases: 8. This CDR3 region has 15 residues. Per germline, CDR1 LNHDA and CDR2 SQIVND (reference sequence). The CDR3 protein is CASSHEGTGSYEQYF. For the CDR3, the DNA is TGTGCCAGTAGCCACGAGGGGACAGGTTCCTACGAGCAGTACTTC.

This clonotype was seen repeatedly, ten times or more. The V gene is TRBV9, the J gene TRBJ1-5; the D is unclear. This CDR3 has 15 amino acids. V lost 2 bases and J lost 0, with 9 bases in between. CDR1 and CDR2 from the germline V gene are SGDLS and YYNGEE. The CDR3 DNA reads as TGTGCCAGCAGCGTCGGAGTTAATAGCAATCAGCCCCAGCATTTT. It yields the protein CASSVGVNSNQPQHF.

Many counts were recorded for this clonotype. This chain joins TRBV15 and TRBJ2-2; D call uncertain. CDR3 size: 12 residues. The V gene lost 0 bases and the J gene lost 10 bases, with 6 bases spanning the gap. Germline V gene data show CDR1 as LNHNV and CDR2 as YYDKDF (reference sequence). The CDR3 is CATSRDSTELFF. For the CDR3, the DNA is TGTGCCACCAGCAGAGATTCTACGGAGCTGTTTTTT.

This clonotype was found a few times. V gene TRBV29-1 combines with J gene TRBJ1-3; possible D gene TRBD1, 6 bases. Between the trimmed V and J ends, which lost 6 bases and 2 bases, there was a span of 17 bases. Germline CDR1 SQVTM, CDR2 ANQGSEA. The CDR3 spans 15 residues. The chain's CDR3 is CSVRRTGSTGNTIYF. The CDR3 DNA reads as TGCAGCGTCCGCCGAACAGGGTCCACTGGAAACACCATATATTTT.

This clonotype was counted only a few times. V gene TRBV28 combines with J gene TRBJ1-1, with TRBD1 matching over 7 bases. Looked up from germline, CDR1 is MDHEN and CDR2 is SYDVKM. This CDR3 spans 14 amino acids. V trimming: 7 bases; J trimming: 4 bases; junction bases outside the gene matches: 9. The chain's CDR3 is CASTLQTGLTEAFF. CDR3 sequence (DNA): TGTGCCAGCACACTCCAGACAGGGCTCACTGAAGCTTTCTTT.

As concerns this clonotype: Relative to the germline gene, one junction end is altered; a read error may explain this. The chain recombines TRBV6-1 with TRBJ1-4; possibly TRBD1 for D (5 bases). CDR1 is MNHNS and CDR2 is SASEGT in the germline V gene. This CDR3 region has 14 residues. The CDR3 DNA reads TGTGCCACCGGGGGTGGGGCGGCTAAAGAAAAACTGTTTTTT. Residues: CATGGGAAKEKLFF.

This clonotype showed up just a few times. Its ends do not fully match the called genes, so a read error is possible. The chain couples TRBV9 to TRBJ2-7; TRBD1 aligns across 8 bases. This CDR3 spans 13 amino acids. CDR1 and CDR2 (germline): SGDLS, YYNGEE. CDR3 in amino acids: CASSFQPGQGASF. The CDR3 nucleotides read TGTGCCAGCAGCTTCCAACCCGGACAGGGAGCATCCTTC.

This clonotype appeared many times. The J gene is TRBJ2-7, the V gene TRBV5-4; possibly TRBD2 for D (6 bases). V was pared by 2 bases and J by 3 bases, with 12 bases between. Germline-derived CDR1 and CDR2 are SGHNT and YYREEE (reference sequence). This CDR3 spans 14 amino acids. CDR3 residues: CASSFGKGGYEQYF. The CDR3 bases are TGTGCCAGCAGCTTCGGTAAGGGAGGCTACGAGCAGTACTTC. The variable domain in full, with the rest retrieved from reference TRBV5-4 and TRBJ2-7, is ETGVTQSPTHLIKTRGQQVTLRCSSQSGHNTVSWYQQALGQGPQFIFQYYREEENGRGNFPPRFSGLQFPNYSSELNVNALELDDSALYLCASSFGKGGYEQYFGPGTRLTVT.

The chain is built from TRBV12-3 or TRBV12-4 and TRBJ1-3; D not certain. CDR3 length equals 16 residues. V gave up 3 bases and J gave up 0 bases, with 12 bases separating them. As DNA, the CDR3 is TGTGCCAGCAGTTTCTCAGCCAGCCTCTCTGGAAACACCATATATTTT. This gives the protein CASSFSASLSGNTIYF.

This clonotype was seen many times. The chain uses TRBV20-1 and TRBJ2-4, with 10 nucleotides matching TRBD2. The CDR3 totals 14 residues. CDR1 and CDR2 from the germline V gene are DFQATT and SNEGSKA (reference sequence). Trimming took 5 bases from V and 8 from J; bases not matched to a gene: 9. This CDR3 reads CSARLGTSVDIQYF. The CDR3 DNA reads as TGCAGTGCTCGACTCGGGACTAGCGTCGACATTCAGTACTTC.

Ten or more counts support this clonotype. The V gene is TRBV20-1, the J gene TRBJ2-3; 14 nucleotides agree with TRBD2. The germline V gene has CDR1 DFQATT and CDR2 SNEGSKA (reference sequence). V was pared by 4 bases and J by 3 bases, with 6 bases of the junction left unmatched. The CDR3 is made up of 16 amino acids. The CDR3 bases are TGCAGTGCTATCCGTGGACTAGCGGGGGGAACAGATACGCAGTATTTT. Translated, it gives CSAIRGLAGGTDTQYF.

Remarks on this clonotype: This clone may be a read error of a much larger clone one base away. This chain connects TRBV28 to TRBJ2-7; weak D call: TRBD1 (6 bases). The CDR3 sequence is 12 residues long. V was trimmed by 2 bases and J by 5 bases, leaving 7 bases between them. CDR1 is MDHEN, CDR2 SYDVKM, per germline. DNA for the CDR3: TGTGCCAGCAGTTTACAGGGGCACGAGCAGTACTTC. Translation: CASSLQGHEQYF.

This clonotype was observed at least ten times. This sequence joins TRBV6-6 and TRBJ1-5; 9 bases line up with TRBD1. Germline V gene data show CDR1 as MNHNY and CDR2 as SVGAGI (reference sequence). CDR3 size: 14 residues. V trimming: 5 bases; J trimming: 6 bases; junction bases outside the gene matches: 5. The CDR3 nucleotides read TGTGCCAGCAGTCGGGACAGGGCGGTTCAGCCCCAGCATTTT. It encodes CASSRDRAVQPQHF.

The table lists this clonotype with many counts. The chain carries TRBV20-1 and TRBJ2-1; weak D call: TRBD2 (6 bases). Between the trimmed V and J ends, which lost 5 bases and 8 bases, there was a span of 13 bases. The CDR3 is made up of 12 amino acids. In germline, CDR1 is DFQATT, CDR2 SNEGSKA (reference sequence). CDR3 nucleotides: TGCAGTGCTGAAAAGGGAGGCGATGAGCAGTTCTTC. Its translation is CSAEKGGDEQFF.

This clonotype was seen ten or more times. The gene calls are TRBV5-1 and TRBJ1-1; D not certain. Trimming removed 4 bases from V and 3 bases from J, with 13 bases in between. The CDR3 length is 14 residues. CDR1 and CDR2 from the germline V gene are SGHRS and YFSETQ. CDR3 sequence: CASSGLVTDTEAFF. CDR3 sequence (DNA): TGCGCCAGCAGCGGGCTTGTAACTGACACTGAAGCTTTCTTT.

This clonotype was detected many times. The rearrangement joins TRBV28 to TRBJ1-2, with D tentatively TRBD1 (5 bases). This CDR3 comprises 16 residues. CDR1 is MDHEN and CDR2 is SYDVKM in the germline V gene. Between the trimmed V and J ends, which lost 6 bases and 0 bases, there was a span of 17 bases. The DNA for the CDR3 is TGTGCCAGCAGGGATGGGACCGTTTATTCTAACTATGGCTACACCTTC. Encoded protein: CASRDGTVYSNYGYTF.

This clonotype has more than one count but fewer than ten. The rearrangement uses TRBV12-3 or TRBV12-4 and TRBJ1-6; D gene unclear. CDR3 length: 12 residues. V lost 4 bases to trimming and J lost 6 bases, with 4 bases between them. As DNA, the CDR3 is TGTGCCAGCAGTTCTCGTAATTCACCCCTCCACTTT. This encodes CASSSRNSPLHF.

Only a few counts were recorded for this clonotype. The chain has TRBV27 and TRBJ2-2; perhaps TRBD1 as D (5 bases). The germline V gene encodes CDR1 MNHEY and CDR2 SMNVEV (reference sequence). V was trimmed by 3 bases and J by 4 bases, leaving 12 bases between them. The CDR3 has 15 residues. The CDR3 loop is CASSFLRQRTGELFF. The CDR3 DNA reads as TGTGCCAGCAGTTTTCTGAGACAGCGCACCGGGGAGCTGTTTTTT.

In this sample, this clonotype turned up many times. This chain uses TRBV7-9 with TRBJ2-5, with D unclear. This CDR3 has 14 residues. Germline V gives CDR1 SEHNR, CDR2 FQNEAQ (reference sequence). With 4 bases removed from V and 3 bases from J, the gap between germline ends came to 12 bases. The CDR3 nucleotides are TGTGCCAGCAGCTCCTCATTGATCGAAGAGACCCAGTACTTC. It translates to CASSSSLIEETQYF.